The 23 T cell receptor beta chains listed next were all sequenced from one sample in a study of shared clonotypes between healthy human individuals. This table comes from immunoSEQ multiplex PCR, and its TCRdb copy is limited to in-frame clones, with some not included. The table lists around 2,100,000 clones, around 96% of them singletons, with 1.2% in the top ten. Selected positively for CCR7 and CD45RO-negative, naive CD8 cells excluded terminally differentiated effector memory CD45RA+ cells. What was sequenced was naive CD8+ T cells sorted from blood. These TCRs come from a man aged 18 to 30 in good health.

Details on this clone: Other DNA sequences in this sample translate to the same CDR3. V usage is TRBV6-5 and J usage is TRBJ1-5; D not resolved. Trimming shortened V by 5 bases and J by 4 bases, and 12 bases separated the two germline ends. The CDR3 contains 14 residues. The germline V gene encodes CDR1 MNHEY and CDR2 SVGAGI. The CDR3 reads CASSLRGENQPQHF. CDR3 nucleotide sequence: TGTGCCAGCAGTCTTCGCGGTGAGAATCAGCCCCAGCATTTT.

Notes on this clone: The same CDR3 is also encoded by other DNA sequences in this sample. This chain joins TRBV6-5 and TRBJ2-7, with D possibly being TRBD2 (6 bases). Germline V lookup: CDR1 MNHEY, CDR2 SVGAGI. Deletions cut 0 bases from V and 7 bases from J, with 10 bases between. The CDR3 runs 13 residues. The CDR3 DNA is TGTGCCAGCAGTTACTCCGACAGCGGGGAGCAGTACTTC. Its translation is CASSYSDSGEQYF.

This chain links TRBV7-8 with TRBJ2-7, with D perhaps matching TRBD1 (6 bases). Deletions cut 5 bases from V and 6 bases from J, with 20 bases between. CDR1 SGHVS and CDR2 FQNEAQ come from the germline V gene. The CDR3 is 15 amino acids. CDR3 DNA sequence: TGTGCCAGCAGCATCACTTCGACAGGTCAAAGCGAGCAGTACTTC. This gives the protein CASSITSTGQSEQYF.

Comment on this clone: The same CDR3 also results from other DNA sequences found in this sample. The chain carries TRBV4-1 and TRBJ2-1, with unresolved D. The CDR3 sequence is 15 residues long. Germline loops: CDR1 MGHRA, CDR2 YSYEKL. V gave up 1 base and J gave up 2 bases, with 9 bases separating them. This CDR3 reads CASSQVGGTYNEQFF. Here the CDR3 DNA reads TGCGCCAGCAGCCAAGTAGGCGGAACCTACAATGAGCAGTTCTTC.

This chain joins TRBV19 and TRBJ2-3; TRBD2 matches 10 bases. Germline V gene lookup returns CDR1 LNHDA and CDR2 SQIVND (reference sequence). With V trimmed by 5 bases and J by 1 base, 6 bases remained unmatched. The CDR3 consists of 16 residues. CDR3 sequence reads: CASSSTGTSGTDTQYF. CDR3 DNA sequence: TGTGCCAGTAGTTCTACCGGGACTAGCGGCACAGATACGCAGTATTTT.

The gene calls are TRBV5-1 and TRBJ2-3; D is perhaps TRBD1 or TRBD2 (5 bases each). The V end lost 4 bases, the J end lost 6 bases, and 18 bases lay between the germline ends. Germline V gene data show CDR1 as SGHRS and CDR2 as YFSETQ. This CDR3 is 15 amino acids long. The CDR3 is CASSASRDGGDTQYF. CDR3 sequence (DNA): TGCGCCAGCAGCGCCAGCCGGGACGGCGGGGATACGCAGTATTTT.

The rearrangement links TRBV18 to TRBJ1-4; the D is unclear. The V gene's germline CDR1 is KGHSH and CDR2 LQKENI. The V gene lost 2 bases and the J gene lost 6 bases, with 7 bases spanning the gap. The length of the CDR3 is 13 residues. Here the CDR3 DNA reads TGTGCCAGCTCACCAGGGCCGCATGAAAAACTGTTTTTT. It yields the protein CASSPGPHEKLFF. Looking up the rest from reference TRBV18 and TRBJ1-4 gives the full variable domain: NAGVMQNPRHLVRRRGQEARLRCSPMKGHSHVYWYRQLPEEGLKFMVYLQKENIIDESGMPKERFSAEFPKEGPSILRIQQVVRGDSAAYFCASSPGPHEKLFFGSGTQLSVL.

This chain joins TRBV6-1 and TRBJ1-6, with D uncertain. The V gene lost 0 bases and the J gene lost 1 base, with 13 bases spanning the gap. CDR3 length: 18 amino acids. Germline assignment: CDR1 MNHNS and CDR2 SASEGT. The CDR3 is CASSEAEGSGSYNSPLHF. In nucleotides, the CDR3 is TGTGCCAGCAGTGAAGCGGAGGGAAGCGGGTCCTATAATTCACCCCTCCACTTT.

The chain is built from TRBV4-3 and TRBJ2-7; a possible D gene is TRBD2 (5 bases). V was pared by 0 bases and J by 1 base, with 13 bases between. CDR1 is LGHNA and CDR2 is YSLEER in the germline V gene. This CDR3 spans 16 amino acids. This chain's CDR3 is CASSQEEGEMSYEQYF. CDR3 sequence (DNA): TGCGCCAGCAGCCAAGAAGAGGGAGAGATGTCCTACGAGCAGTACTTC.

This chain uses TRBV18 with TRBJ1-1; the D gene is possibly TRBD1 (5 bases). The CDR3 consists of 12 residues. Trimming removed 11 bases from V and 4 bases from J, with 14 bases in between. Germline lookup yields CDR1 KGHSH and CDR2 LQKENI. The CDR3, as DNA: TGTGCCCGGAACGATGGGGGCACTGAAGCTTTCTTT. It is translated as CARNDGGTEAFF.

This clone has a single count. The junction departs from germline at one end; a sequencing error may be responsible. The J gene is TRBJ1-2, the V gene TRBV7-2; D is ambiguous. This CDR3 has 13 amino acids. Looked up from germline, CDR1 is SGHTA and CDR2 is FQGNSA. CDR3 region: CASSLGSGQATLF. The CDR3 DNA sequence: TGTGCCAGCAGCTTAGGATCTGGGCAGGCTACTTTATTC. The variable domain in full, completed from reference TRBV7-2 and TRBJ1-2, reads GAGVSQSPSNKVTEKGKDVELRCDPISGHTALYWYRQSLGQGLEFLIYFQGNSAPDKSGLPSDRFSAERTGGSVSTLTIQRTQQEDSAVYLCASSLGSGQATLFGSGTRLTVV.

Only one count was recorded for this clone. V and J are TRBV5-6 and TRBJ2-1; 8 bases agree with TRBD1. CDR3 length equals 16 residues. With V trimmed by 5 bases and J by 3 bases, 10 bases remained unmatched. In germline, CDR1 is SGHDT, CDR2 YYEEEE. CDR3 sequence: CASSWGQTGVYNEQFF. The CDR3 nucleotides read TGTGCCAGCAGTTGGGGACAGACAGGGGTCTACAATGAGCAGTTCTTC. Looking up the rest from reference TRBV5-6 and TRBJ2-1 gives the full variable domain: DAGVTQSPTHLIKTRGQQVTLRCSPKSGHDTVSWYQQALGQGPQFIFQYYEEEERQRGNFPDRFSGHQFPNYSSELNVNALLLGDSALYLCASSWGQTGVYNEQFFGPGTRLTVL.

The gene calls are TRBV7-8 and TRBJ2-7; D uncertain. There are 12 residues in the CDR3. Germline V gene sequence: CDR1 SGHVS, CDR2 FQNEAQ. The germline V and J ends were trimmed by 5 bases and 4 bases, with 9 bases remaining between them. CDR3 in amino acids: CASSQLGYEQYF. Here the CDR3 DNA reads TGTGCCAGCAGCCAGCTGGGATACGAGCAGTACTTC.

The rearrangement links TRBV10-2 to TRBJ1-3; unclear D gene. Germline V gene data show CDR1 as WSHSY and CDR2 as SAAADI. Trimming cost V 3 bases and J 2 bases, with 17 bases left between them. The CDR3 spans 17 residues. CDR3 sequence reads: CASSDLGFSETGNTIYF. In nucleotides, the CDR3 is TGCGCCAGCAGTGATCTGGGTTTTAGTGAAACTGGAAACACCATATATTTT.

The genes are TRBV13 and TRBJ1-1; unclear D gene. The CDR3 has 13 residues. V was cut by 7 bases and J by 4 bases, with 13 bases left in between. Germline V gene lookup returns CDR1 PRHDT and CDR2 FYEKMQ (reference sequence). CDR3 protein: CASTLAGSTEAFF. CDR3 in DNA: TGTGCCAGCACCCTCGCCGGTTCCACTGAAGCTTTCTTT.

The chain couples TRBV4-1 to TRBJ2-5; unclear D gene. Trimming took off 5 bases at V and 5 bases at J, with 12 bases between the two ends. Germline CDR1 is MGHRA and CDR2 is YSYEKL. The CDR3 runs 13 residues. The CDR3 spells CASSFGPRETQYF. CDR3 DNA: TGCGCCAGCAGCTTCGGCCCGAGGGAGACCCAGTACTTC.

The rearrangement joins TRBV27 to TRBJ1-3, with D possibly matching TRBD1 (5 bases). The CDR3 runs 16 residues. V was trimmed by 2 bases and J by 0 bases, leaving 11 bases between them. CDR1 and CDR2 (germline): MNHEY, SMNVEV (reference sequence). The CDR3: CASSLVGPSSGNTIYF. The CDR3 nucleotides are TGTGCCAGCAGTTTAGTGGGACCTAGCTCTGGAAACACCATATATTTT.

The rearrangement joins TRBV5-1 to TRBJ1-1, with 9 bases identical to TRBD1. J was trimmed by 5 bases and V by 4 bases; bases with no gene match: 6. CDR1 is SGHRS and CDR2 is YFSETQ in the germline V gene. The CDR3 is made up of 14 amino acids. As DNA, the CDR3 is TGCGCCAGCAGCGTGACAGGGGGTGGGACTGAAGCTTTCTTT. This encodes CASSVTGGGTEAFF.

Here the CDR3 reads CASSHYGPRSSYNSPLHF. CDR3 DNA sequence: TGCGCCAGCAGCCACTATGGACCCAGGAGCTCCTATAATTCACCCCTCCACTTT. The chain recombines TRBV4-3 with TRBJ1-6; D not resolved. Trimming took 3 bases from V and 0 from J, leaving 15 bases between them. There are 18 residues in the CDR3. Germline V CDR1 and CDR2: LGHNA, YSLEER.

The rearrangement joins TRBV7-9 to TRBJ2-5; D may be TRBD1 (5 bases). V lost 1 base and J 5 bases, leaving 8 bases between the germline ends. The CDR3 is made up of 13 amino acids. Germline CDR1 reads SEHNR; CDR2 reads FQNEAQ (reference sequence). The CDR3 loop is CASSLEDIETQYF. The CDR3 DNA sequence: TGTGCCAGCAGCTTAGAGGACATTGAGACCCAGTACTTC.

This clone was recorded a few times. This sample includes further DNA sequences coding for the same CDR3. The chain links TRBV30 to TRBJ2-3; D ambiguous. The germline V gene encodes CDR1 GTSNPN and CDR2 SVGIG (reference sequence). V was clipped by 1 base and J by 5 bases, with 4 bases between them. The CDR3 contains 11 residues. This chain's CDR3 is CAWSGGDTQYF. DNA for the CDR3: TGTGCCTGGAGTGGGGGAGATACGCAGTATTTT.

The CDR3 loop is CASSQQGSYEQYF. DNA of the CDR3: TGTGCCAGCAGCCAACAAGGCTCCTACGAGCAGTACTTC. V usage is TRBV13 and J usage is TRBJ2-7; D not certain. CDR1 is PRHDT and CDR2 is FYEKMQ in the germline V gene (reference sequence). The CDR3 has 13 amino acids. Between the trimmed V and J ends, which lost 5 bases and 0 bases, there was a span of 8 bases.

V gene TRBV4-2 combines with J gene TRBJ2-7; D call uncertain. Germline-derived CDR1 and CDR2 are LGHNA and YNFKEQ. V lost 2 bases and J lost 0, with 11 bases in between. This CDR3 spans 15 amino acids. DNA of the CDR3: TGTGCCAGCAGCCAAAGGTCCGGGTCCTCCTACGAGCAGTACTTC. Encoded protein: CASSQRSGSSYEQYF.